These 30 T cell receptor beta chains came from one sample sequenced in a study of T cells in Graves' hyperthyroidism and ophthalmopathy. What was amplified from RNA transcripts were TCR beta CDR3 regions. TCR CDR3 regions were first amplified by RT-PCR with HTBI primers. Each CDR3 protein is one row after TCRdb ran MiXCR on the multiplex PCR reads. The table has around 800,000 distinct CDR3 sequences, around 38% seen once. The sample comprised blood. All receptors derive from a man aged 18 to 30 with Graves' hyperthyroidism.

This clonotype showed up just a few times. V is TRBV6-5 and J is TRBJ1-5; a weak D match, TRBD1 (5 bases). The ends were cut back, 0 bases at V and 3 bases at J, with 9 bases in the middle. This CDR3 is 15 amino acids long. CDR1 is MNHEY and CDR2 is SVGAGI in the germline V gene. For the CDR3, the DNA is TGTGCCAGCAGTTACTCTGGGGGTATCAATCAGCCCCAGCATTTT. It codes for CASSYSGGINQPQHF.

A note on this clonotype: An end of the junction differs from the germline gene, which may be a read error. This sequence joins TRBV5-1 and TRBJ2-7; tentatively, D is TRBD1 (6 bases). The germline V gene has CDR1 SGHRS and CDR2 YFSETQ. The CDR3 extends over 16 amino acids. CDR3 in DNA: TGTGCCAGCAGCTCAGAAAGACAGGCCAACTCCTACGAGCAGTACTTC. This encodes CASSSERQANSYEQYF.

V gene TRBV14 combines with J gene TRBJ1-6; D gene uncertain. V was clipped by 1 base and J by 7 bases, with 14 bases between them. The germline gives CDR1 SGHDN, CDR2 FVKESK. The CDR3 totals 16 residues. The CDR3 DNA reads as TGTGCCAGCAGCCAAGGGAGGGATAACCTAAATTCACCCCTCCACTTT. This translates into CASSQGRDNLNSPLHF.

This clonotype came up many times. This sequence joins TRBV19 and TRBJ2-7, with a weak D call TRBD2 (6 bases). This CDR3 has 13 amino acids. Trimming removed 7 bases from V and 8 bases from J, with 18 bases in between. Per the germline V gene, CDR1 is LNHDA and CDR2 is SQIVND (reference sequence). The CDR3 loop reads CASIDWSGEQQYF. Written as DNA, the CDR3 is TGTGCCAGTATTGATTGGTCGGGGGAGCAGCAGTACTTC.

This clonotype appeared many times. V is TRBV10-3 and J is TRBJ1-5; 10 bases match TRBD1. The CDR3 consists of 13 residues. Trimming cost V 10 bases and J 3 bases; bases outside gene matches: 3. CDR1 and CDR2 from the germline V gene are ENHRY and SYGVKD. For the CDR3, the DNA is TGTGCCACCGGGACAGGGGTCAATCAGCCCCAGCATTTT. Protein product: CATGTGVNQPQHF.

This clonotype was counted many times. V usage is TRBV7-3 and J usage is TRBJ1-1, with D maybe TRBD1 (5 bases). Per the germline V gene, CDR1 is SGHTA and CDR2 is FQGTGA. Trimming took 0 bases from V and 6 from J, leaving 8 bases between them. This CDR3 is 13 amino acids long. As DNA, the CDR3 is TGTGCCAGCAGCTTAACGACGACAGCTGAAGCTTTCTTT. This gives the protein CASSLTTTAEAFF.

The CDR3 DNA reads TGTGCCTGGAGTGTAGGCGCCGGGAACACTGAAGCTTTCTTT. This codes for CAWSVGAGNTEAFF. The chain has TRBV30 and TRBJ1-1, with D unclear. CDR1 is GTSNPN and CDR2 is SVGIG in the germline V gene (reference sequence). V was pared by 0 bases and J by 1 base, with 9 bases between. The CDR3 contains 14 residues.

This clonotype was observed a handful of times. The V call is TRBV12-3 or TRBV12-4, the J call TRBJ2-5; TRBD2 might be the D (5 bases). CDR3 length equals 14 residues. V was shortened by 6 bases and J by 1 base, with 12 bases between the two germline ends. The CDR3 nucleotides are TGTGCCAGCAGGGTCGCGGGTCGCCAAGAGACCCAGTACTTC. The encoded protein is CASRVAGRQETQYF.

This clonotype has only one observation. This CDR3 is CASRLTGIQPYEQYF. CDR3 in DNA: TGTGCCAGCAGACTCACAGGGATCCAACCTTACGAGCAGTACTTC. The gene calls are TRBV10-3 and TRBJ2-7, with D possibly matching TRBD1 (6 bases). The CDR3 loop spans 15 amino acids. Germline V gene sequence: CDR1 ENHRY, CDR2 SYGVKD. V lost 10 bases and J lost 4, with 23 bases in between.

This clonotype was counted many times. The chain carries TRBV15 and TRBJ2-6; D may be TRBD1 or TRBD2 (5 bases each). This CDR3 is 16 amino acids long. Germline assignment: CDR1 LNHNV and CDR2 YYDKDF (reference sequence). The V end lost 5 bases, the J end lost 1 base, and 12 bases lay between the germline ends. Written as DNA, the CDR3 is TGTGCCACCAGCGGGGAGCAGGGATCTGGGGCCAACGTCCTGACTTTC. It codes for CATSGEQGSGANVLTF.

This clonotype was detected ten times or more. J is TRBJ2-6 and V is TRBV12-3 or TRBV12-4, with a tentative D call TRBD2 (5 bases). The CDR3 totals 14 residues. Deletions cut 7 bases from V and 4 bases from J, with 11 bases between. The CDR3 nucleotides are TGTGCCAGCACGGAGGTATCCGGGGCCAACGTCCTGACTTTC. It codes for CASTEVSGANVLTF.

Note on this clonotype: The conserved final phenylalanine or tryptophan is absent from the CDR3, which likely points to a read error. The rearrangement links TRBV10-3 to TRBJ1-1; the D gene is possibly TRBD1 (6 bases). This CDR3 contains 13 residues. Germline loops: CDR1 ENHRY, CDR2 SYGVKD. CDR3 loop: CAMNRDLNTEAFL. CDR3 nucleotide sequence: TGCGCCATGAACAGGGACCTGAACACTGAAGCTTTCCTT.

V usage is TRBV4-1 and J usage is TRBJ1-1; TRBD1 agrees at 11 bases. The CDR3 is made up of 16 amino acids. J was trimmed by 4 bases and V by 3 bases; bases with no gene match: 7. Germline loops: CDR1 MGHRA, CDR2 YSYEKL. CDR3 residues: CASSHPAGTGGTEAFF. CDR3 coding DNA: TGCGCCAGCAGCCACCCAGCCGGGACAGGGGGCACTGAAGCTTTCTTT.

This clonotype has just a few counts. The CDR3 is CAIARTSGRGSYEQYF. The CDR3, as DNA: TGTGCCATCGCACGGACTAGCGGGAGAGGGTCCTACGAGCAGTACTTC. This chain connects TRBV2 to TRBJ2-7; TRBD2 aligns across 13 bases. The ends lost 10 bases at V and 1 base at J; junction bases unmatched: 10. Germline V gives CDR1 SNHLY, CDR2 FYNNEI. This CDR3 is 16 amino acids long.

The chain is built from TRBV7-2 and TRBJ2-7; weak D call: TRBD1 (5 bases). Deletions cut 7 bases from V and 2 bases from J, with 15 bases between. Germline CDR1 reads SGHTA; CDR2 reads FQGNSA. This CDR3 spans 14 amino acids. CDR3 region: CASTQQDGPYEQYF. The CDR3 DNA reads TGTGCCAGCACCCAACAGGATGGACCCTACGAGCAGTACTTC. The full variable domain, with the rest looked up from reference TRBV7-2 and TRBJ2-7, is GAGVSQSPSNKVTEKGKDVELRCDPISGHTALYWYRQSLGQGLEFLIYFQGNSAPDKSGLPSDRFSAERTGGSVSTLTIQRTQQEDSAVYLCASTQQDGPYEQYFGPGTRLTVT.

CDR3 region: CASRPWRGGQVSPSPLHF. The CDR3 nucleotides read TGTGCCAGCAGGCCCTGGAGAGGGGGACAGGTGTCTCCGTCACCCCTCCACTTT. The chain couples TRBV7-2 to TRBJ1-6, with TRBD1 matching 8 bases. The CDR3 length is 18 residues. V shed 6 bases, J shed 10 bases, and the junction held 20 bases outside the gene matches. The V gene's germline CDR1 is SGHTA and CDR2 FQGNSA.

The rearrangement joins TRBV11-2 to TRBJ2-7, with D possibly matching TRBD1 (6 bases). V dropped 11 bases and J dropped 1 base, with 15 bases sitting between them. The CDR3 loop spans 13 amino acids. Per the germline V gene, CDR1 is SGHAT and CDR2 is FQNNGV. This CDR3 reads CAGTWTVSYEQYF. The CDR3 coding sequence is TGTGCCGGCACTTGGACAGTTTCCTACGAGCAGTACTTC.

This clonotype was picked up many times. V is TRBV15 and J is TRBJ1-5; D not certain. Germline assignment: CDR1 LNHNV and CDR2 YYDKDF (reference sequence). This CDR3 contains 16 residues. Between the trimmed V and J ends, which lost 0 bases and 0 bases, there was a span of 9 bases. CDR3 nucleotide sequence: TGTGCCACCAGCAGAGATAAGGGTTATAGCAATCAGCCCCAGCATTTT. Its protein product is CATSRDKGYSNQPQHF.

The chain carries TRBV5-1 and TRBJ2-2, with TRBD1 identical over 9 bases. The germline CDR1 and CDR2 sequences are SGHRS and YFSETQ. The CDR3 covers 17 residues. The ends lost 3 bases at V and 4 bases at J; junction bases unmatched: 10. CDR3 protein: CASSYLGGQGTTGELFF. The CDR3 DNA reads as TGCGCCAGCAGCTACCTCGGTGGACAGGGGACCACCGGGGAGCTGTTTTTT. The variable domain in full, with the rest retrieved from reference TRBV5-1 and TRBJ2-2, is KAGVTQTPRYLIKTRGQQVTLSCSPISGHRSVSWYQQTPGQGLQFLFEYFSETQRNKGNFPGRFSGRQFSNSRSEMNVSTLELGDSALYLCASSYLGGQGTTGELFFGEGSRLTVL.

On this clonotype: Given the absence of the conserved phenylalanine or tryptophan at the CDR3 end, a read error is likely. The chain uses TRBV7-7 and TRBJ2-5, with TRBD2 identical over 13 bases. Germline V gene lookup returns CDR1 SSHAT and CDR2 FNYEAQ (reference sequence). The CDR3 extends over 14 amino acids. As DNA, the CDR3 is TGTGCTAGCAGCCGCGGACTAGCGGGAGCAGACCAGTACCTC. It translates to CASSRGLAGADQYL.

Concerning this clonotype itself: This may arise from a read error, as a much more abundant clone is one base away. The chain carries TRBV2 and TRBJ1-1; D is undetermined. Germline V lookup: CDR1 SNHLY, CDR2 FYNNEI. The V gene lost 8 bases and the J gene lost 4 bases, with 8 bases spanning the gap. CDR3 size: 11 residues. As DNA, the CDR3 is TGTGCCAGCGTGACCAGCACTGAAGCTTTCTTT. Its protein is CASVTSTEAFF.

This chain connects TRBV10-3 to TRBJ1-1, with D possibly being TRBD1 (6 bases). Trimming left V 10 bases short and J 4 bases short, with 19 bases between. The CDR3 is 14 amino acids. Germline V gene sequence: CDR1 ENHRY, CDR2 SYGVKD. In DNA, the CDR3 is TGTGCCAGCAGGGTACAGGGTGTGTCCACTGAAGCTTTCTTT. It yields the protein CASRVQGVSTEAFF.

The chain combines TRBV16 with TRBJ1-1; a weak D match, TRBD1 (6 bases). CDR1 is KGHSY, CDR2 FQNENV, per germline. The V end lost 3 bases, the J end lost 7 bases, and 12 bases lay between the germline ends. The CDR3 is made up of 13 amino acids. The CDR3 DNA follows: TGTGCCAGCAGCCACCCAACAGGGAGTGAAGCTTTCTTT. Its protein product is CASSHPTGSEAFF.

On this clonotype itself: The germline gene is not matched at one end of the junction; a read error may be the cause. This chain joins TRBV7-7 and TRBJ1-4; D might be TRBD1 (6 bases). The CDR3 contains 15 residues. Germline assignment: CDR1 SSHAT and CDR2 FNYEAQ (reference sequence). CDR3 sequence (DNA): TGTGCTAGCAGCCTTTCACCGGCCCAGGGGGAAAAACTGTTTTTT. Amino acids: CASSLSPAQGEKLFF.

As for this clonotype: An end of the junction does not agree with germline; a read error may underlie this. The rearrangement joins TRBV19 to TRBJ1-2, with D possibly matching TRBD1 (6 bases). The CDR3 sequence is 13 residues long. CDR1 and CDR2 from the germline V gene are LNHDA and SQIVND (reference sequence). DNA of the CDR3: TGTTCCAGTAGTCCACAGGGAAACTATGGCTACACCTTC. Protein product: CSSSPQGNYGYTF. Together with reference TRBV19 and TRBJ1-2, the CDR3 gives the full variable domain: DGGITQSPKYLFRKEGQNVTLSCEQNLNHDAMYWYRQDPGQGLRLIYYSQIVNDFQKGDIAEGYSVSREKKESFPLTVTSAQKNPTAFYLCSSSPQGNYGYTFGSGTRLTVV.

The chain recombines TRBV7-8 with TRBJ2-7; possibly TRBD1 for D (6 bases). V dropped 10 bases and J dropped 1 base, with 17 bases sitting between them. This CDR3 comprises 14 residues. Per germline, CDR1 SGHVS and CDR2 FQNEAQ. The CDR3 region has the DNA TGTGCCACCAGGGGATACGGGGAGTCCTACGAGCAGTACTTC. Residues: CATRGYGESYEQYF.

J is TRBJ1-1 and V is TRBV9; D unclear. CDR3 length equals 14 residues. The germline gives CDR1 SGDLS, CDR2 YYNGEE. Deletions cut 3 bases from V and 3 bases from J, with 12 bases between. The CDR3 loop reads CASSAGRRDTEAFF. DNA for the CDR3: TGTGCCAGCAGCGCCGGGCGGAGGGACACTGAAGCTTTCTTT.

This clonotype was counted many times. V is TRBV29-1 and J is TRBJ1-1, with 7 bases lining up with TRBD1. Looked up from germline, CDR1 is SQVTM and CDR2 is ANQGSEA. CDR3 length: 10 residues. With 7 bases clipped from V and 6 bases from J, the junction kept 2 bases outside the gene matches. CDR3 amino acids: CSAGQAEAFF. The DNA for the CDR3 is TGCAGCGCCGGACAGGCTGAAGCTTTCTTT.

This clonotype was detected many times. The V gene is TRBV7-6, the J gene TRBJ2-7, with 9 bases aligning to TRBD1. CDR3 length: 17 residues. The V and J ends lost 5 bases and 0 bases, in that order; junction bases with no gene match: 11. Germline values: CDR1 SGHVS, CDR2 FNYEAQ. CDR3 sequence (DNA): TGTGCCAGCAGCCCACCCCCCCGGGACAGGGCCTCCTACGAGCAGTACTTC. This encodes CASSPPPRDRASYEQYF. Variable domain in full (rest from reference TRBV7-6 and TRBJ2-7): GAGVSQSPRYKVTKRGQDVALRCDPISGHVSLYWYRQALGQGPEFLTYFNYEAQQDKSGLPNDRFSAERPEGSISTLTIQRTEQRDSAMYRCASSPPPRDRASYEQYFGPGTRLTVT.

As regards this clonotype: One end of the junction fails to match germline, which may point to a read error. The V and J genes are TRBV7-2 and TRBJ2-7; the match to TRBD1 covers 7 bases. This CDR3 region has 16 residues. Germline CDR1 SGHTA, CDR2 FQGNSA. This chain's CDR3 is CASSQRTGPPSGEQYF. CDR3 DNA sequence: TGCGCCAGCAGCCAGAGGACAGGCCCCCCCTCTGGGGAGCAGTACTTC.